This T cell receptor beta chain originates from a study of blood T cell repertoires in COVID-19. The germline V and J ends were trimmed by 5 bases and 2 bases, with 15 bases remaining between them. This CDR3 comprises 16 residues. The germline gives CDR1 ENHRY, CDR2 SYGVKD. Profiled with immunoSEQ multiplex PCR; TCRdb holds only in-frame clones, not every one. The sample records under 200,000 clones, over 70% being singletons. What was sequenced was PBMCs or T cells enriched from blood (not recorded which). This chain joins TRBV10-3 and TRBJ2-2, with a weak D call TRBD1 (5 bases). The TCR was taken from a woman aged 40 to 55 with acute COVID-19. For the CDR3, the DNA is TGTGCCATCAGTCGGAGCGAGACAGCCAACACCGGGGAGCTGTTTTTT. Encoded protein: CAISRSETANTGELFF.